Each of the 20 T cell receptor beta chains below was sequenced from the same sample in a study of shared clonotypes between healthy human individuals. Here immunoSEQ multiplex PCR was the method, and the copy in TCRdb shows in-frame clones only, minus some. The table lists around 200,000 clones, 66% of them singletons. Sequenced material: memory CD4+ T cells sorted from blood. Subset of the sample: CD45RA-negative fraction. The receptors were gathered from a man between 25 and 39 years old in good health.

The V and J genes are TRBV10-3 and TRBJ2-5; D call uncertain. V was trimmed by 2 bases and J by 2 bases, leaving 12 bases between them. The CDR3 contains 15 residues. Germline V gene lookup returns CDR1 ENHRY and CDR2 SYGVKD. The CDR3 DNA follows: TGTGCCATCAGTGAGAACACGCGGAAACAAGAGACCCAGTACTTC. It encodes CAISENTRKQETQYF.

This clone was seen a handful of times. The rearrangement uses TRBV13 and TRBJ2-7; D is perhaps TRBD1 (6 bases). V lost 0 bases and J lost 2, with 14 bases in between. The CDR3 length is 16 residues. The germline V gene encodes CDR1 PRHDT and CDR2 FYEKMQ (reference sequence). The CDR3 DNA reads as TGTGCCAGCAGCTTAGGCAGGGGCAGGGGAGCCTACGAGCAGTACTTC. It is translated as CASSLGRGRGAYEQYF.

The rearrangement uses TRBV27 and TRBJ2-1; TRBD2 is a possible D gene (6 bases). Germline V CDR1 and CDR2: MNHEY, SMNVEV (reference sequence). V was shortened by 5 bases and J by 4 bases, with 18 bases between the two germline ends. This CDR3 is built from 16 residues. Written as DNA, the CDR3 is TGTGCCAGCAGTCGACTCTTAGGGACTCTATACAATGAGCAGTTCTTC. Translation gives CASSRLLGTLYNEQFF.

This clone is a singleton in its sample. V gene TRBV5-8 combines with J gene TRBJ2-1, with D maybe TRBD1 (5 bases). The CDR3 runs 18 residues. Germline V CDR1 and CDR2: SGHTS, YDEGEE. V shed 2 bases and J shed 9 bases, with 27 bases lying between them. This CDR3 is CASSLRVGRVGFFSEQFF. In DNA form, the CDR3 reads TGTGCCAGCAGCTTACGAGTGGGCAGGGTCGGATTTTTTTCTGAGCAGTTCTTC.

The chain joins TRBV5-1 to TRBJ2-5, with 9 positions matching TRBD1. Germline values: CDR1 SGHRS, CDR2 YFSETQ. The ends lost 4 bases at V and 2 bases at J; junction bases unmatched: 9. The CDR3 is 16 amino acids. CDR3: CASSAGPGQGQETQYF. The CDR3 nucleotides are TGCGCCAGCAGCGCGGGACCGGGACAGGGACAAGAGACCCAGTACTTC. Full variable domain (rest looked up from reference TRBV5-1 and TRBJ2-5): KAGVTQTPRYLIKTRGQQVTLSCSPISGHRSVSWYQQTPGQGLQFLFEYFSETQRNKGNFPGRFSGRQFSNSRSEMNVSTLELGDSALYLCASSAGPGQGQETQYFGPGTRLLVL.

V is TRBV5-6 and J is TRBJ1-2, with D perhaps matching TRBD1 (5 bases). Germline V lookup: CDR1 SGHDT, CDR2 YYEEEE. CDR3 length equals 13 residues. V lost 4 bases and J lost 6, with 13 bases in between. The CDR3 loop reads CASSLGRGDGYTF. The CDR3 nucleotides are TGTGCCAGCAGCCTGGGACGCGGGGATGGCTACACCTTC.

On this clone itself: Other nucleotide sequences in the sample specify the same CDR3. This chain joins TRBV19 and TRBJ1-2; TRBD1 aligns across 9 bases. V gave up 6 bases and J gave up 6 bases; unmatched junction bases: 2. Germline V CDR1 and CDR2: LNHDA, SQIVND (reference sequence). This CDR3 is 12 amino acids long. In DNA form, the CDR3 reads TGTGCCAGTAGCAGACAGGGGGATGGCTACACCTTC. Translation gives CASSRQGDGYTF.

The rearrangement uses TRBV18 and TRBJ2-5; 10 bases are a match to TRBD2. Germline assignment: CDR1 KGHSH and CDR2 LQKENI. The CDR3 sequence is 14 residues long. After removal of 3 bases from V and 5 bases from J, the junction contained 3 bases not matched to a gene. The DNA of the CDR3 is TGTGCCAGCTCACCGGGACTAGCGTTTGAGACCCAGTACTTC. Protein product: CASSPGLAFETQYF. Filled out from reference TRBV18 and TRBJ2-5, the complete variable domain reads NAGVMQNPRHLVRRRGQEARLRCSPMKGHSHVYWYRQLPEEGLKFMVYLQKENIIDESGMPKERFSAEFPKEGPSILRIQQVVRGDSAAYFCASSPGLAFETQYFGPGTRLLVL.

This clone is a singleton in its sample. The chain recombines TRBV15 with TRBJ1-5; a weak D match, TRBD1 (5 bases). The CDR3 consists of 15 residues. CDR1 LNHNV and CDR2 YYDKDF come from the germline V gene (reference sequence). Deletions cut 4 bases from V and 3 bases from J, with 13 bases between. CDR3 protein: CATSKRRGFNQPQHF. CDR3 nucleotides: TGTGCCACCAGCAAACGGAGGGGCTTCAATCAGCCCCAGCATTTT.

This clone was detected once. The chain joins TRBV14 to TRBJ1-2; tentatively, D is TRBD1 (5 bases). V lost 1 base, J lost 0 bases, and 18 bases lay in between. Germline CDR1 reads SGHDN; CDR2 reads FVKESK. This CDR3 comprises 18 residues. The CDR3 nucleotides are TGTGCCAGCAGCCAAGTACCCTCGGGGGAAATTGCTAACTATGGCTACACCTTC. Amino acids: CASSQVPSGEIANYGYTF.

The chain's CDR3 is CASSSLAGGLEETQYF. The DNA for the CDR3 is TGTGCCAGCAGTTCTCTAGCGGGGGGTTTGGAGGAGACCCAGTACTTC. The gene calls are TRBV28 and TRBJ2-5; 11 nucleotides match TRBD2. The V and J ends lost 4 bases and 5 bases, in that order; junction bases with no gene match: 9. Germline V gene sequence: CDR1 MDHEN, CDR2 SYDVKM. The CDR3 sequence is 16 residues long.

The chain combines TRBV4-1 with TRBJ2-1, with D possibly being TRBD1 (5 bases). This CDR3 contains 16 residues. V lost 2 bases to trimming and J lost 0 bases, with 11 bases between them. Germline CDR1 reads MGHRA; CDR2 reads YSYEKL. CDR3 sequence: CASSQQDIISYNEQFF. The DNA of the CDR3 is TGCGCCAGCAGCCAACAGGACATAATCTCCTACAATGAGCAGTTCTTC.

The chain has TRBV14 and TRBJ2-7; D uncertain. V lost 4 bases to trimming and J lost 0 bases, with 10 bases between them. The germline CDR1 and CDR2 sequences are SGHDN and FVKESK. This CDR3 spans 14 amino acids. The CDR3 is CASSPSFSSYEQYF. The CDR3 DNA follows: TGTGCCAGCAGCCCGTCCTTTAGCTCCTACGAGCAGTACTTC.

DNA for the CDR3: TGTGCCAGCAGCTTAGGAGGGGCCAACGTCCTGACTTTC. Its protein is CASSLGGANVLTF. This chain uses TRBV11-3 with TRBJ2-6, with D hard to call. CDR3 size: 13 residues. V was shortened by 1 base and J by 4 bases, with 2 bases between the two germline ends. CDR1 and CDR2 from the germline V gene are SGHNT and YENEEA. Supplemented by reference TRBV11-3 and TRBJ2-6, the full variable domain reads EAGVVQSPRYKIIEKKQPVAFWCNPISGHNTLYWYLQNLGQGPELLIRYENEEAVDDSQLPKDRFSAERLKGVDSTLKIQPAELGDSAVYLCASSLGGANVLTFGAGSRLTVL.

V gene TRBV15 combines with J gene TRBJ2-3; the D is unclear. The V end lost 0 bases, the J end lost 0 bases, and 7 bases lay between the germline ends. Germline V gene data show CDR1 as LNHNV and CDR2 as YYDKDF (reference sequence). This CDR3 region has 15 residues. The CDR3 region has the DNA TGTGCCACCAGCAGAGACAGGTCTAGCACAGATACGCAGTATTTT. Its protein product is CATSRDRSSTDTQYF.

This clone was counted a few times. The chain joins TRBV9 to TRBJ2-1; the D is unclear. This CDR3 region has 12 residues. Trimming left V 2 bases short and J 6 bases short, with 6 bases between. The V gene's germline CDR1 is SGDLS and CDR2 YYNGEE. The CDR3 region has the DNA TGTGCCAGCAGCGTTTACGGCAATGAGCAGTTCTTC. This gives the protein CASSVYGNEQFF.

Remarks on this clone: Distinct nucleotide sequences in the sample also encode this CDR3. The rearrangement uses TRBV11-2 and TRBJ2-7, with 10 bases that match TRBD1. The germline V gene has CDR1 SGHAT and CDR2 FQNNGV. The V segment lost 5 bases and the J segment 4 bases; nucleotides outside the gene matches: 5. This CDR3 spans 14 amino acids. CDR3 sequence reads: CASSPGTGEYEQYF. Here the CDR3 DNA reads TGTGCCAGCAGCCCGGGGACAGGGGAATACGAGCAGTACTTC.

This clone was detected ten times or more. This chain links TRBV27 with TRBJ2-6; 8 bases match TRBD1. CDR3 size: 17 residues. V shed 8 bases and J 0 bases; nucleotides not matched to a gene: 9. Germline values: CDR1 MNHEY, CDR2 SMNVEV (reference sequence). CDR3 in amino acids: CASRRDRTSSGANVLTF. The DNA for the CDR3 is TGTGCCAGCCGCCGGGACAGGACTTCCTCTGGGGCCAACGTCCTGACTTTC.

This sequence joins TRBV18 and TRBJ2-7, with a tentative D call TRBD2 (6 bases). Germline lookup yields CDR1 KGHSH and CDR2 LQKENI. The CDR3 runs to 14 residues. V dropped 6 bases and J dropped 5 bases, with 17 bases sitting between them. CDR3: CASSTGSGSDEQYF. The CDR3 nucleotides are TGTGCCAGCTCGACCGGGAGCGGTAGCGACGAGCAGTACTTC.

This clone was recorded a few times. The chain carries TRBV4-3 and TRBJ2-5, with 7 bases identical to TRBD2. V trimming: 0 bases; J trimming: 5 bases; junction bases outside the gene matches: 3. Germline CDR1 and CDR2: LGHNA and YSLEER. This CDR3 spans 14 amino acids. The CDR3 reads CASSQDLGGETQYF. Here the CDR3 DNA reads TGCGCCAGCAGCCAAGATCTGGGGGGGGAGACCCAGTACTTC.